This passage covers 8 T cell receptor delta chains from one sample sequenced in a study of gamma-delta T cells after stem cell transplantation. TCRdb reprocessed the RT-PCR reads through CATT. The sample contains 2,500 to 3,500 delta-chain clones, 2.9% of which appear only once. Specimen: gamma-delta T cells. The receptors here all came from a human donor. It is not recorded whose cells these are; they may come from a transplant donor.

Remarks on this clone: The amino acid sequence in TCRdb belongs to a much larger clone and departs from this DNA's translation at residue 11, likely a sequencing read error; the sequence shown is translated from the DNA. This chain links TRDV2 with TRDJ1; D not resolved. The germline V gene has CDR1 GEAIGNYY and CDR2 EKD. This CDR3 is 14 amino acids long. The CDR3, as DNA: TGTGCCTGTGACACCGTTACGAACACCGATAGACTCATCTTT. Translation gives CACDTVTNTDRLIF.

A word on this clone: The protein in TCRdb stems from a much larger clone and differs at residue 14 from this DNA's translation, likely a read error; here the protein is translated from the DNA. This rearrangement joins TRDV2 to TRDJ1, with 9 bases fitting TRDD3. Germline V gene data show CDR1 as GEAIGNYY and CDR2 as EKD. The length of the CDR3 is 16 residues. The CDR3 nucleotides read TGTGCCTGTGACGCCTTGACTGGGGGAAACACCGATAAACCCATCTTT. Amino acid sequence: CACDALTGGNTDKPIF.

The V gene is TRDV2, the J gene TRDJ1; TRDD3 matches at 12 bases. With 3 bases clipped from V and 4 bases from J, the junction kept 8 bases outside the gene matches. The length of the CDR3 is 16 residues. Germline V gene sequence: CDR1 GEAIGNYY, CDR2 EKD. CDR3 in amino acids: CACDPVLGDTGDKLIF. The CDR3 DNA reads as TGTGCCTGTGACCCAGTACTGGGGGATACCGGCGATAAACTCATCTTT.

This clone has ten or more counts. This likely reflects a read error, since a far larger clone is one base away. The chain combines TRDV2 with TRDJ1; 11 bases are a match to TRDD3. V shed 0 bases and J 3 bases; nucleotides not matched to a gene: 11. This CDR3 contains 18 residues. The germline V gene encodes CDR1 GEAIGNYY and CDR2 EKD. The CDR3: CACDTASWAGGYSDKLIF. The CDR3 DNA is TGTGCCTGTGACACCGCTTCCTGGGCTGGGGGATACTCCGATAAACTCATCTTT.

This clone came up a few times. A far larger clone differs by one base, so this is likely a read error. The same CDR3 arises from other DNA sequences in this sample as well. This sequence joins TRDV2 and TRDJ3; D not resolved. The V end lost 1 base, the J end lost 0 bases, and 12 bases lay between the germline ends. CDR3 length: 18 residues. Germline CDR1 is GEAIGNYY and CDR2 is EKD. Written as DNA, the CDR3 is TGTGCCTGTGACACGGTGGTAGGCGGCTCCTGGGACACCCGACAGATGTTTTTC. This translates into CACDTVVGGSWDTRQMFF.

Notes on this clone: This likely stems from a read error, as it lies one base from a far larger clone. The V gene is TRDV2, the J gene TRDJ1; D possibly corresponds to TRDD3 (6 bases). Germline V gene sequence: CDR1 GEAIGNYY, CDR2 EKD. The ends were cut back, 0 bases at V and 4 bases at J, with 32 bases in the middle. The CDR3 is 21 amino acids. The CDR3 region is CACDTVRNRGEAGEHNDKLIF. The CDR3 DNA follows: TGTGCCTGTGACACCGTACGTAACCGGGGGGAAGCTGGGGAACACAACGATAAACTCATCTTT.

This clone appeared many times. One junction end does not reproduce the germline sequence, and a read error may be involved. The sample contains more than one DNA sequence encoding this CDR3. The gene calls are TRDV2 and TRDJ1, with D possibly being TRDD3 (5 bases). The CDR3 covers 17 residues. Looked up from germline, CDR1 is GEAIGNYY and CDR2 is EKD. CDR3 amino acids: CACDPLYGPLYTDKLIF. The CDR3 nucleotides read TGTGCTTGTGACCCACTATACGGACCCTTATACACCGATAAACTCATCTTT.

Details on this clone: A much larger clone lies one base from this, so it may be a read error. V usage is TRDV2 and J usage is TRDJ3, with 11 bases fitting TRDD3. There are 22 residues in the CDR3. The junction had 12 bases not matched to a gene; V was cut back by 0 bases and J by 0 bases. CDR1 is GEAIGNYY, CDR2 EKD, per germline. The CDR3 region has the DNA TGTGCCTGTGACACCGGAGCCACCTGGGGGATACAGGACTCCTGGGACACCCGACAGATGTTTTTC. It encodes CACDTGATWGIQDSWDTRQMFF.